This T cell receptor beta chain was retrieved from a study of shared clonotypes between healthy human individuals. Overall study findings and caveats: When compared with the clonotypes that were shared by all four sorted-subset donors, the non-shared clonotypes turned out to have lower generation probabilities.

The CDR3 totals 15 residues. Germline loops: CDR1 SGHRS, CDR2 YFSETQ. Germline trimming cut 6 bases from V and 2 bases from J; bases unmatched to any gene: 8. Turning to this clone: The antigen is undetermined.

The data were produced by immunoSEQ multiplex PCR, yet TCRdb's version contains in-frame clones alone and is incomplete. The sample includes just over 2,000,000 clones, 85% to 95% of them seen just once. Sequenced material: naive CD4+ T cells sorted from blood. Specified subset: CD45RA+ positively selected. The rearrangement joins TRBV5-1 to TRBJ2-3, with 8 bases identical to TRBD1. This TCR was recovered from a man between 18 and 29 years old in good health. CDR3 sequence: CASTTGTGPTDTQYF. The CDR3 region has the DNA TGCGCCAGCACAACCGGGACAGGACCCACAGATACGCAGTATTTT.